These 4 T cell receptor beta chains came from one sample sequenced in a study of blood T cell repertoires in COVID-19. Method: immunoSEQ multiplex PCR; TCRdb's copy keeps in-frame clones and lacks some. The table records some 200,000 clones, 70% to 85% of them present only once. Sequencing was done on a sample of PBMCs or T cells enriched from blood (not recorded which). These receptors all stem from a woman between 40 and 55 years old with acute COVID-19.

V and J are TRBV7-9 and TRBJ1-1; D might be TRBD1 (6 bases). Trimming stripped 3 bases from V and 7 bases from J, with 12 bases between. Germline-derived CDR1 and CDR2 are SEHNR and FQNEAQ (reference sequence). The CDR3 extends over 13 amino acids. The CDR3 DNA follows: TGTGCCAGCAGCTTTATACCGGACAGTGAAGCTTTCTTT. Translated, it gives CASSFIPDSEAFF.

The V gene is TRBV5-4, the J gene TRBJ2-7, with 7 bases that match TRBD1. Germline V gene data show CDR1 as SGHNT and CDR2 as YYREEE (reference sequence). The CDR3 extends over 15 amino acids. V was pared by 3 bases and J by 0 bases, with 6 bases of the junction left unmatched. CDR3 loop: CASSYYRGRSYEQYF. DNA for the CDR3: TGTGCCAGCAGCTACTACAGGGGACGCTCCTACGAGCAGTACTTC.

The chain couples TRBV6-5 to TRBJ1-1, with no clear D. This CDR3 spans 14 amino acids. Deletions cut 6 bases from V and 0 bases from J, with 11 bases between. Germline-derived CDR1 and CDR2 are MNHEY and SVGAGI. The CDR3 nucleotides are TGTGCCAGCAGACTAGCGGCCGTGAACACTGAAGCTTTCTTT. It specifies CASRLAAVNTEAFF.

This sequence joins TRBV11-2 and TRBJ1-5, with D hard to call. The germline gives CDR1 SGHAT, CDR2 FQNNGV. Between the trimmed V and J ends, which lost 0 bases and 1 base, there was a span of 7 bases. The CDR3 totals 15 residues. The CDR3 DNA follows: TGTGCCAGCAGCTTAGATAGAACCAGCAATCAGCCCCAGCATTTT. Amino acid sequence: CASSLDRTSNQPQHF.